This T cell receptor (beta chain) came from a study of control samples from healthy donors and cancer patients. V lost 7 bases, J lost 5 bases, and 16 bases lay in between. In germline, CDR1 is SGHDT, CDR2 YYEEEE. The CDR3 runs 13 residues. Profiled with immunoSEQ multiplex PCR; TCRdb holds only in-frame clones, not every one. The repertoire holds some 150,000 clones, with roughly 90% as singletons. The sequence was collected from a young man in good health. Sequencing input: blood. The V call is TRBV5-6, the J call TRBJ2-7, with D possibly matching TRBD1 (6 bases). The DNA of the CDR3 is TGTGCCAGCGACAGGACGTCCATCCACGAGCAGTACTTC. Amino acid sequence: CASDRTSIHEQYF.